The 16 T cell receptor beta chains listed next were all sequenced from one sample in a study of T cells after yellow fever vaccination (dated by TCRdb to about 2019). Library preparation employed 5' RACE. The sample was run on an Illumina HiSeq 2500. Clones were called with MiXCR by TCRdb after fastp trimmed the public reads at Q25, and only in-frame beta chains were retained. One record per CDR3 amino acid sequence lists the most common genes and DNA. Counted in this sample were about 500,000 distinct CDR3 sequences; roughly 17% of them appeared once. Approximately 15% of the sample lies in the top ten. The treatment or condition tag for this specimen amounts to: live attenuated yellow fever vaccine strain. This specimen consisted of PBMCs, obtained less than 6 days after the first yellow fever vaccination. These receptor sequences come from a man younger than 35 who received the YFV17D yellow fever vaccine.

This clonotype was detected a few times. The CDR3 region is CASQPRGGTEAFF. The CDR3 nucleotides read TGTGCCAGCCAACCCCGGGGTGGCACTGAAGCTTTCTTT. The chain carries TRBV7-2 and TRBJ1-1; D is unclear. The CDR3 runs 13 residues. Per the germline V gene, CDR1 is SGHTA and CDR2 is FQGNSA. V shed 8 bases and J shed 4 bases, with 14 bases lying between them.

This chain connects TRBV6-1 to TRBJ1-2, with a weak D call TRBD1 (6 bases). Germline values: CDR1 MNHNS, CDR2 SASEGT. The CDR3 sequence is 13 residues long. V lost 5 bases to trimming and J lost 3 bases, with 10 bases between them. CDR3 sequence: CASSRQVDYGYTF. CDR3 nucleotides: TGTGCCAGCAGTCGACAGGTGGACTATGGCTACACCTTC.

The V and J genes are TRBV20-1 and TRBJ2-5, with 7 bases matching TRBD2. V gave up 5 bases and J gave up 2 bases; unmatched junction bases: 5. The CDR3 is 13 amino acids. Per the germline V gene, CDR1 is DFQATT and CDR2 is SNEGSKA (reference sequence). The CDR3 sequence is CSAGGSGQETQYF. CDR3 bases: TGCAGTGCTGGGGGTAGCGGGCAAGAGACCCAGTACTTC.

As for this clonotype: Germline is not matched at one junction end, which may reflect a read error. V usage is TRBV6-5 and J usage is TRBJ1-6; a possible D gene is TRBD1 (5 bases). This CDR3 region has 17 residues. Germline assignment: CDR1 MNHEY and CDR2 SVGAGI. This CDR3 is CACSSGTVKYYNSPLHF. The CDR3 bases are TGTGCCTGCAGTTCGGGGACGGTCAAATACTATAATTCACCCCTCCACTTT.

This clonotype was seen a few times. V and J are TRBV29-1 and TRBJ2-1; D may match TRBD1 or TRBD2 (6 bases each). The V gene's germline CDR1 is SQVTM and CDR2 ANQGSEA. V shed 7 bases and J shed 8 bases, with 18 bases lying between them. This CDR3 comprises 13 residues. In DNA, the CDR3 is TGCAGCGATGGGGGGCGAGGAGGCGATGAGCAGTTCTTC. It translates to CSDGGRGGDEQFF.

This clonotype has a handful of counts. The chain recombines TRBV3-1 with TRBJ1-4; D remains ambiguous. The V gene's germline CDR1 is LGHDT and CDR2 YNNKEL (reference sequence). CDR3 length: 15 residues. The V gene lost 2 bases and the J gene lost 10 bases, with 17 bases spanning the gap. In DNA, the CDR3 is TGTGCCAGCAGCCAATCCCCGGCGGGAGGAGGAAAACTGTTTTTT. It translates to CASSQSPAGGGKLFF. The whole variable domain, filled in from reference TRBV3-1 and TRBJ1-4, reads DTAVSQTPKYLVTQMGNDKSIKCEQNLGHDTMYWYKQDSKKFLKIMFSYNNKELIINETVPNRFSPKSPDKAHLNLHINSLELGDSAVYFCASSQSPAGGGKLFFGSGTQLSVL.

This clonotype was counted ten times or more. The chain combines TRBV12-3 or TRBV12-4 with TRBJ1-3; D unresolved. Trimming stripped 6 bases from V and 4 bases from J, with 4 bases between. The CDR3 is 11 residues long. CDR3 DNA sequence: TGTGCCAGCAGCCCCGGAAACACCATATATTTT. This gives the protein CASSPGNTIYF.

The chain uses TRBV12-3 or TRBV12-4 and TRBJ2-5; 8 positions agree with TRBD2. Unmatched junction bases numbered 12, after V lost 2 bases and J lost 1 base. The length of the CDR3 is 18 residues. CDR3 sequence: CASSLIGLSGALQETQYF. Here the CDR3 DNA reads TGTGCCAGCAGTTTAATTGGTCTTAGCGGGGCCCTCCAAGAGACCCAGTACTTC.

This clonotype occurred a few times. This rearrangement joins TRBV12-3 or TRBV12-4 to TRBJ1-2, with D perhaps matching TRBD1 (6 bases). Trimming removed 10 bases at V and 4 bases at J, with 7 bases between. The CDR3 extends over 10 amino acids. This CDR3 is CAKDSYGYTF. In DNA form, the CDR3 reads TGTGCCAAGGACAGCTATGGCTACACCTTC.

The genes are TRBV7-2 and TRBJ1-2; D possibly corresponds to TRBD1 (6 bases). The CDR3 spans 15 residues. Germline CDR1 reads SGHTA; CDR2 reads FQGNSA. Trimming cost V 5 bases and J 6 bases, with 19 bases left between them. The CDR3 DNA is TGTGCCAGCAGCGCCGGACAGTCGGCAAGGCATGGCTACACCTTC. It encodes CASSAGQSARHGYTF.

The CDR3 here is CASINRESEAFF. The CDR3 nucleotides are TGTGCCAGCATTAACAGGGAGTCCGAAGCTTTCTTT. The genes are TRBV6-2 or TRBV6-3 and TRBJ1-1; tentatively, D is TRBD1 (6 bases). The germline V gene encodes CDR1 MNHEY and CDR2 SVGEGT. Between the trimmed V and J ends, which lost 7 bases and 8 bases, there was a span of 14 bases. This CDR3 region has 12 residues.

This clonotype was seen ten or more times. The chain joins TRBV20-1 to TRBJ1-1; 7 bases match TRBD1. There are 13 residues in the CDR3. In germline, CDR1 is DFQATT, CDR2 SNEGSKA (reference sequence). The trim removed 0 bases at V and 3 bases at J, leaving 1 base unmatched. The CDR3 bases are TGCAGTGCTAGAGAGCAGGGGGACACTGAAGCTTTCTTT. This translates into CSAREQGDTEAFF.

The genes are TRBV5-5 and TRBJ2-1; possible D gene TRBD2, 5 bases. In germline, CDR1 is SGHKS, CDR2 YYEKEE (reference sequence). The V end lost 4 bases, the J end lost 9 bases, and 26 bases lay between the germline ends. The CDR3 contains 17 residues. The CDR3 region has the DNA TGTGCCAGCAGCATACAGACTATGGACGTTTATTTGGGTGAGCAGTTCTTC. It yields the protein CASSIQTMDVYLGEQFF.

The rearrangement links TRBV3-1 to TRBJ1-2; perhaps TRBD1 as D (6 bases). The V gene lost 1 base and the J gene lost 7 bases, with 13 bases spanning the gap. This CDR3 has 14 amino acids. Germline V gene lookup returns CDR1 LGHDT and CDR2 YNNKEL (reference sequence). The CDR3 loop is CASSQVPRGSGYTF. CDR3 DNA: TGTGCCAGCAGCCAAGTGCCCAGGGGATCTGGCTACACCTTC.

This clonotype has a handful of counts. The rearrangement joins TRBV25-1 to TRBJ1-6, with D possibly being TRBD1 (5 bases). V gave up 3 bases and J gave up 7 bases, with 16 bases separating them. The CDR3 has 16 residues. CDR1 is MGHDK and CDR2 is SYGVNS in the germline V gene. CDR3 nucleotide sequence: TGTGCCAGCAGTGAGTATAGGGGCAGAGTAAATTCACCCCTCCACTTT. This gives the protein CASSEYRGRVNSPLHF. The whole variable domain, filled in from reference TRBV25-1 and TRBJ1-6, reads EADIYQTPRYLVIGTGKKITLECSQTMGHDKMYWYQQDPGMELHLIHYSYGVNSTEKGDLSSESTVSRIRTEHFPLTLESARPSHTSQYLCASSEYRGRVNSPLHFGNGTRLTVT.

The rearrangement joins TRBV19 to TRBJ1-2; D remains unclear. Germline lookup yields CDR1 LNHDA and CDR2 SQIVND (reference sequence). The V end lost 1 base, the J end lost 3 bases, and 6 bases lay between the germline ends. The CDR3 loop spans 13 amino acids. The CDR3 nucleotides read TGTGCCAGTAGTATAGGAGTCGACTATGGCTACACCTTC. Translated: CASSIGVDYGYTF.